This T cell receptor (beta chain) was sequenced in a study of T cells in localized non-small cell lung cancer. Clones were read by immunoSEQ multiplex PCR, and TCRdb kept only the in-frame ones, dropping some. Seen here are roughly 1,000 clones, less than 25% observed once, and the top ten hold approximately 30%. The CDR3 is made up of 16 amino acids. Germline V gene sequence: CDR1 WSHSY, CDR2 SAAADI. With V trimmed by 1 base and J by 4 bases, 7 bases remained unmatched. Source: normal lung tissue next to the tumor, taken before any cancer treatment. The sequence was obtained from a male donor at least 60 years old with stage III lung adenocarcinoma. V and J are TRBV10-2 and TRBJ2-5, with 9 bases that match TRBD2. The CDR3 loop reads CASSEFSSGALETQYF. CDR3 sequence (DNA): TGCGCCAGCAGTGAGTTCTCTAGCGGGGCGTTAGAGACCCAGTACTTC.